The 31 T cell receptor beta chains below all came from one sample that was sequenced in a study of shared clonotypes between healthy human individuals. This table comes from immunoSEQ multiplex PCR, and its TCRdb copy is limited to in-frame clones, with some not included. The profile covers millions of clones, with roughly 92% appearing a single time and 0.13% to 0.15% taken by the ten largest. The sequenced material came from naive CD4+ T cells sorted from blood. Specified subset: CD45RA+ positively selected. The source is a young man in good health.

The rearrangement uses TRBV28 and TRBJ2-6, with 7 bases aligning to TRBD1. Germline V gene sequence: CDR1 MDHEN, CDR2 SYDVKM. This CDR3 comprises 15 residues. V shed 4 bases and J 6 bases; nucleotides not matched to a gene: 6. The CDR3 nucleotides read TGTGCCAGCAGTTCCCCCAGGGGGAAGGCCAACGTCCTGACTTTC. Translation: CASSSPRGKANVLTF.

The chain uses TRBV6-5 and TRBJ2-1, with no clear D. The V gene lost 0 bases and the J gene lost 6 bases, with 9 bases spanning the gap. The CDR3 sequence is 14 residues long. In germline, CDR1 is MNHEY, CDR2 SVGAGI. The DNA for the CDR3 is TGTGCCAGCAGTTACTCGCCGGACCGCAATGAGCAGTTCTTC. Encoded protein: CASSYSPDRNEQFF.

The chain employs TRBV11-2 and TRBJ1-1; TRBD1 matches 7 bases. V gave up 8 bases and J gave up 10 bases; unmatched junction bases: 16. The CDR3 is made up of 14 amino acids. Looked up from germline, CDR1 is SGHAT and CDR2 is FQNNGV. The DNA of the CDR3 is TGTGCCAGCCCCGCCCGGGACAGCCCTCCGGGAGCTTTCTTT. It is translated as CASPARDSPPGAFF.

This sequence joins TRBV7-2 and TRBJ2-3, with TRBD2 matching over 7 bases. The length of the CDR3 is 16 residues. V lost 1 base to trimming and J lost 1 base; unmatched junction nucleotides: 5. Germline assignment: CDR1 SGHTA and CDR2 FQGNSA. In DNA form, the CDR3 reads TGTGCCAGCAGCTTAGTGTCTAGCGGCGGCACAGATACGCAGTATTTT. It codes for CASSLVSSGGTDTQYF.

As to this clone: Other DNA sequences of this sample code for an identical CDR3. The chain uses TRBV19 and TRBJ2-2; maybe TRBD1 (5 bases). The CDR3 totals 14 residues. Germline V gene sequence: CDR1 LNHDA, CDR2 SQIVND (reference sequence). With 3 bases removed from V and 2 bases from J, the gap between germline ends came to 7 bases. CDR3 sequence: CASSITGNTGELFF. The CDR3 DNA follows: TGTGCCAGTAGTATTACAGGCAACACCGGGGAGCTGTTTTTT.

The chain is built from TRBV7-2 and TRBJ2-7; 9 bases agree with TRBD1. The V segment lost 0 bases and the J segment 8 bases; nucleotides outside the gene matches: 8. Germline values: CDR1 SGHTA, CDR2 FQGNSA. The CDR3 consists of 15 residues. For the CDR3, the DNA is TGTGCCAGCAGCTTAGCAATACGACAGGGGGGTCAGCAGTACTTC. It codes for CASSLAIRQGGQQYF.

The chain links TRBV4-1 to TRBJ1-2; 7 bases are shared with TRBD1. Germline loops: CDR1 MGHRA, CDR2 YSYEKL. J lost 5 bases, V lost 2 bases, and 8 bases had no gene match. The CDR3 is 15 amino acids. The CDR3: CASSQNRGDLYGYTF. The CDR3 DNA follows: TGCGCCAGCAGCCAAAACAGGGGCGATCTTTATGGCTACACCTTC.

The chain recombines TRBV27 with TRBJ1-6; D call uncertain. The germline V and J ends were trimmed by 5 bases and 12 bases, with 11 bases remaining between them. This CDR3 has 12 amino acids. Germline V gives CDR1 MNHEY, CDR2 SMNVEV (reference sequence). CDR3 amino acids: CASSQSMGPLHF. In DNA, the CDR3 is TGTGCCAGCAGTCAGTCCATGGGACCCCTCCACTTT.

The chain combines TRBV5-4 with TRBJ2-5; D ambiguous. CDR3 size: 11 residues. The V end was cut by 4 bases, the J end by 5 bases, with 6 bases between. Germline V lookup: CDR1 SGHNT, CDR2 YYREEE (reference sequence). The CDR3 nucleotides are TGTGCCAGCAGCCTGTCTGAGACCCAGTACTTC. Its protein product is CASSLSETQYF. The full variable domain, with the rest looked up from reference TRBV5-4 and TRBJ2-5, is ETGVTQSPTHLIKTRGQQVTLRCSSQSGHNTVSWYQQALGQGPQFIFQYYREEENGRGNFPPRFSGLQFPNYSSELNVNALELDDSALYLCASSLSETQYFGPGTRLLVL.

The rearrangement links TRBV6-1 to TRBJ2-7; D is unresolved. The CDR3 covers 14 residues. Trimming stripped 10 bases from V and 0 bases from J, with 16 bases between. Germline V lookup: CDR1 MNHNS, CDR2 SASEGT. The CDR3 bases are TGTGCCACCAGGCCGGGTACCAGCTCCTACGAGCAGTACTTC. Its protein is CATRPGTSSYEQYF.

As to this clone: Other DNA variants within this sample encode the same CDR3. The chain uses TRBV30 and TRBJ1-5; D is ambiguous. V was cut by 0 bases and J by 0 bases, with 9 bases left in between. The CDR3 spans 15 residues. From germline, CDR1 is GTSNPN and CDR2 SVGIG (reference sequence). The DNA for the CDR3 is TGTGCCTGGAGTGTACGAGGGTATAGCAATCAGCCCCAGCATTTT. It yields the protein CAWSVRGYSNQPQHF.

A remark on this clone: Other nucleotide sequences in the sample specify the same CDR3. V and J are TRBV5-1 and TRBJ2-1; 9 positions agree with TRBD2. The CDR3 sequence is 15 residues long. The trim removed 4 bases at V and 1 base at J, leaving 3 bases unmatched. Germline values: CDR1 SGHRS, CDR2 YFSETQ. The CDR3 bases are TGCGCCAGCAGCGCGAGCGGGGGGTCCTACAATGAGCAGTTCTTC. Translation: CASSASGGSYNEQFF.

This chain connects TRBV30 to TRBJ2-6; no clear D gene. The CDR3 runs to 16 residues. Per germline, CDR1 GTSNPN and CDR2 SVGIG (reference sequence). V lost 5 bases to trimming and J lost 0 bases, with 14 bases between them. The CDR3 bases are TGTGCCTGGGCCCAGGCCCCAACCTCTGGGGCCAACGTCCTGACTTTC. Protein: CAWAQAPTSGANVLTF.

This chain uses TRBV9 with TRBJ2-1; tentative D call: TRBD1 (6 bases). This CDR3 region has 14 residues. Germline V CDR1 and CDR2: SGDLS, YYNGEE. V was cut by 0 bases and J by 9 bases, with 13 bases left in between. CDR3 loop: CASSVGGGPGEQFF. As DNA, the CDR3 is TGTGCCAGCAGCGTAGGAGGGGGTCCCGGTGAGCAGTTCTTC.

This rearrangement joins TRBV4-2 to TRBJ1-6, with a tentative D call TRBD1 (6 bases). This CDR3 has 15 amino acids. V was clipped by 0 bases and J by 6 bases, with 9 bases between them. CDR1 and CDR2 from the germline V gene are LGHNA and YNFKEQ. CDR3 sequence reads: CASSQDGQPNSPLHF. The CDR3 nucleotides read TGTGCCAGCAGCCAAGACGGACAGCCTAATTCACCCCTCCACTTT.

V gene TRBV4-3 combines with J gene TRBJ1-3; 9 bases line up with TRBD1. Trimming removed 4 bases from V and 0 bases from J; junction bases left unmatched: 7. Per germline, CDR1 LGHNA and CDR2 YSLEER. The CDR3 is made up of 17 amino acids. The CDR3 DNA is TGCGCCAGCAGCCCCAGGGACAGGGCAATCTCTGGAAACACCATATATTTT. This sequence encodes CASSPRDRAISGNTIYF.

The chain is built from TRBV5-4 and TRBJ1-2; D is undetermined. The CDR3 runs to 16 residues. CDR1 is SGHNT and CDR2 is YYREEE in the germline V gene (reference sequence). V was pared by 0 bases and J by 4 bases, with 16 bases between. The CDR3 loop is CASSLGVTPPRYGYTF. DNA for the CDR3: TGTGCCAGCAGCTTGGGGGTGACACCTCCGCGCTATGGCTACACCTTC. Full variable domain (rest looked up from reference TRBV5-4 and TRBJ1-2): ETGVTQSPTHLIKTRGQQVTLRCSSQSGHNTVSWYQQALGQGPQFIFQYYREEENGRGNFPPRFSGLQFPNYSSELNVNALELDDSALYLCASSLGVTPPRYGYTFGSGTRLTVV.

The rearrangement links TRBV4-3 to TRBJ2-4; unclear D gene. This CDR3 is built from 15 residues. The ends were cut back, 3 bases at V and 0 bases at J, with 9 bases in the middle. CDR1 and CDR2 (germline): LGHNA, YSLEER. For the CDR3, the DNA is TGCGCCAGCAGCCAGGACCCTGGAGCCAAAAACATTCAGTACTTC. Encoded protein: CASSQDPGAKNIQYF.

The J gene is TRBJ2-5, the V gene TRBV18; 8 bases map to TRBD1. Germline lookup yields CDR1 KGHSH and CDR2 LQKENI. J lost 6 bases, V lost 8 bases, and 8 bases had no gene match. The CDR3 spans 13 residues. The CDR3 reads CASTTGAGKTQYF. The CDR3 DNA reads TGTGCCAGCACGACAGGGGCAGGGAAGACCCAGTACTTC.

The chain couples TRBV30 to TRBJ2-5, with D tentatively TRBD1 (6 bases). With the DNA end fitting TRBJ2-7 better, the J assignment may be wrong. In germline, CDR1 is GTSNPN, CDR2 SVGIG (reference sequence). This CDR3 region has 14 residues. The DNA of the CDR3 is TGTGCCTGGAGTGTACCTACAGGGTATGCCGAGCAGTACTTC. Translating gives CAWSVPTGYAEQYF.

The chain is built from TRBV14 and TRBJ2-3, with 7 nucleotides matching TRBD2. The CDR3 covers 17 residues. Germline CDR1 is SGHDN and CDR2 is FVKESK. With V trimmed by 0 bases and J by 6 bases, 12 bases remained unmatched. Written as DNA, the CDR3 is TGTGCCAGCAGCCAAGATGCTAGCGGAGAGAGGTCGGATACGCAGTATTTT. Translated, it gives CASSQDASGERSDTQYF. The variable domain in full, completed from reference TRBV14 and TRBJ2-3, reads EAGVTQFPSHSVIEKGQTVTLRCDPISGHDNLYWYRRVMGKEIKFLLHFVKESKQDESGMPNNRFLAERTGGTYSTLKVQPAELEDSGVYFCASSQDASGERSDTQYFGPGTRLTVL.

The chain has TRBV5-8 and TRBJ2-6; D uncertain. Per germline, CDR1 SGHTS and CDR2 YDEGEE. This CDR3 spans 13 amino acids. V dropped 5 bases and J dropped 2 bases, with 5 bases sitting between them. CDR3 bases: TGTGCCAGCAGTTTTACTGGGGCCAACGTCCTGACTTTC. This sequence encodes CASSFTGANVLTF.

V is TRBV7-2 and J is TRBJ1-6; tentative D call: TRBD1 (5 bases). Germline V gene lookup returns CDR1 SGHTA and CDR2 FQGNSA. The length of the CDR3 is 15 residues. Trimming removed 1 base at V and 6 bases at J, with 10 bases between. This CDR3 reads CASSLDAGPNSPLHF. The DNA for the CDR3 is TGTGCCAGCAGCTTAGACGCAGGGCCTAATTCACCCCTCCACTTT.

The chain uses TRBV4-1 and TRBJ2-7; the match to TRBD2 covers 16 bases. From germline, CDR1 is MGHRA and CDR2 YSYEKL. V trimming: 1 base; J trimming: 12 bases; junction bases outside the gene matches: 6. There are 15 residues in the CDR3. CDR3 bases: TGCGCCAGCAGCCAAGTGGGACTAGCGGGGGGGCGTTTGTACTTC. Translation: CASSQVGLAGGRLYF.

The chain links TRBV10-3 to TRBJ2-2; 7 bases align to TRBD1. CDR3 length: 18 amino acids. Germline CDR1 is ENHRY and CDR2 is SYGVKD. J was trimmed by 1 base and V by 3 bases; bases with no gene match: 11. The CDR3 protein is CAISEGKGAQRNTGELFF. In nucleotides, the CDR3 is TGTGCCATCAGTGAAGGGAAGGGGGCACAGAGGAACACCGGGGAGCTGTTTTTT.

The rearrangement links TRBV4-2 to TRBJ2-1, with 7 bases that match TRBD2. The CDR3 has 17 amino acids. V was clipped by 1 base and J by 2 bases; unmatched bases: 8. Germline loops: CDR1 LGHNA, CDR2 YNFKEQ. The CDR3 region is CASSQVHLAVPYNEQFF. CDR3 sequence (DNA): TGTGCCAGCAGCCAAGTGCATCTAGCGGTCCCCTACAATGAGCAGTTCTTC.

A remark on this clone: Other nucleotide sequences from this sample produce the same CDR3. This sequence joins TRBV5-1 and TRBJ2-1; D call uncertain. Germline-derived CDR1 and CDR2 are SGHRS and YFSETQ. V lost 0 bases, J lost 5 bases, and 6 bases lay in between. The CDR3 sequence is 13 residues long. CDR3 sequence (DNA): TGCGCCAGCAGCTTGGGACTTAACAATGAGCAGTTCTTC. It specifies CASSLGLNNEQFF.

The chain carries TRBV5-1 and TRBJ2-1; tentative D call: TRBD2 (5 bases). Trimming removed 4 bases from V and 0 bases from J, with 17 bases in between. Germline V gives CDR1 SGHRS, CDR2 YFSETQ. This CDR3 spans 17 amino acids. CDR3 in DNA: TGCGCCAGCAGCCTGCGGTTAGCGTTGGGCTCCTACAATGAGCAGTTCTTC. Residues: CASSLRLALGSYNEQFF.

The chain has TRBV15 and TRBJ2-7, with 7 bases fitting TRBD2. V gave up 0 bases and J gave up 5 bases; unmatched junction bases: 4. Germline V gene data show CDR1 as LNHNV and CDR2 as YYDKDF (reference sequence). The CDR3 covers 14 residues. DNA for the CDR3: TGTGCCACCAGCAGAGATCGGGCGGGAGACGAGCAGTACTTC. It encodes CATSRDRAGDEQYF.

The V gene is TRBV14, the J gene TRBJ2-3; possibly TRBD1 or TRBD2 for D (5 bases each). The CDR3 contains 15 residues. The germline V gene encodes CDR1 SGHDN and CDR2 FVKESK. The germline V and J ends were trimmed by 4 bases and 6 bases, with 17 bases remaining between them. The CDR3 here is CASSRNVGVRDTQYF. The DNA of the CDR3 is TGTGCCAGCAGCCGGAACGTGGGGGTGAGGGATACGCAGTATTTT.

To note about this clone: Compared with germline, one end of the junction differs, possibly owing to a read error. This chain connects TRBV10-3 to TRBJ2-1, with TRBD2 matching over 16 bases. The CDR3 is 17 amino acids. Germline-derived CDR1 and CDR2 are ENHRY and SYGVKD. The CDR3 DNA reads TGTGCCATCAGTGAAGGGACTAGCGGGAGGGCCTATAATGAGCAGTTCTTC. Protein product: CAISEGTSGRAYNEQFF.